This T cell receptor beta chain is drawn from a study of blood T cell repertoires in COVID-19 (dated by TCRdb to about 2020). About the investigation overall: The collaborator samples originated in the United States, Italy and Spain and spanned the acute and convalescent phases of COVID-19. The sample metadata nearly always contained a de-identified subject ID, COVID-19 status, age in years and sex. Samples came from the ongoing ImmuneRACE study (first 160 participants) plus 1,254 subjects from 6 global collaborators. Where HLA class I and class II types were available, the types were taken from metadata supplied by the sample provider, not from assay-based typing. Subjects who had been exposed to COVID-19, were actively infected with it, or had recovered from it provided the deeply sampled blood TCRbeta repertoires that made up the dataset. A freely available public database, intended as a resource for researchers studying the immune response to SARS-CoV-2, is where the repertoires were released. The prospective study material was composed of cDNA or gDNA derived from T cells, B-cell-depleted T cells, or PBMCs. General findings and caveats noted by the study authors: Clinical and demographic metadata were provided uncurated, with the amount varying by source and participant.

The CDR3 spans 15 residues, from the cysteine through the phenylalanine. Left in the record is the CDR3 DNA by itself, 45 bases read in frame from the first base. Germline trimming: 4 bases from V, 7 bases from J; junction bases outside gene matches: 12. The germline V gene (reference sequence) sets CDR1 to LGHDT and CDR2 to YNNKEL. TCRbeta CDR3 regions were amplified from genomic DNA using the immunoSEQ Assay, a bias-controlled multiplex PCR. In the original analysis: The number of nucleated cells in each sample was estimated by amplification of reference gene primers within the assay. Sequence reads were collapsed and filtered to measure the absolute abundance of every unique TCRbeta CDR3 rearrangement. Productive Simpson clonality was computed per sample as the square root of Simpson's diversity index over productive rearrangements. As stored in TCRdb, this immuneACCESS dataset retains in-frame rearrangements with V and J assigned. A fraction of the clones does not appear; measured against another copy, unresolved V genes explain less than half of the discrepancy, and the remainder lacks a known reason. The V and J calls and the clone size are those of that table, but D and trimming were determined from the DNA. Counted in this sample were roughly 60,000 clones; approximately 86% of them appeared once. Together, the top ten hold 1% of the sample.

Collaborating institutions collected whole blood in K2EDTA tubes following their own protocols. For TCRbeta analysis, collaborator samples were shipped as frozen whole blood, as isolated PBMCs, or as DNA extracted from either sample type. In the case of this clone: Its antigen remains unidentified. Base qualities were left out, and no much larger clone turns up one base away.

The sample consisted of peripheral blood. The sequence joins TRBV3-1 (or the pseudogene TRBV3-2) to TRBJ2-7; 8 junctional bases match TRBD2. The receptor was derived from an older man with acute or convalescent COVID-19. CDR3 reads: CASSPPGLGRKEQYF. DNA sequence: TGTGCCAGCAGCCCACCGGGACTAGGGAGGAAAGAGCAGTACTTC.